The sample holds a few counts of the clone carrying this T cell receptor (beta chain). This sample is part of a study of immune characterization of retroperitoneal liposarcoma. One entry per CDR3 protein, called by TCRdb with MiXCR from the PCR reads. The sample shows some 10,000 distinct CDR3 sequences, over 25% of them seen only once. Germline assignment: CDR1 MNHEY and CDR2 SMNVEV (reference sequence). Germline trimming cut 6 bases from V and 7 bases from J; bases unmatched to any gene: 12. This CDR3 is 15 amino acids long. The material sequenced was tumor tissue. The J gene is TRBJ1-5, the V gene TRBV27; TRBD1 aligns across 7 bases. This clonotype was obtained from a female donor with retroperitoneal liposarcoma. The CDR3 bases are TGTGCCAGCAGACCATTTACAGGGGTCGCACAGCCCCAGCATTTT. Its translation: CASRPFTGVAQPQHF.